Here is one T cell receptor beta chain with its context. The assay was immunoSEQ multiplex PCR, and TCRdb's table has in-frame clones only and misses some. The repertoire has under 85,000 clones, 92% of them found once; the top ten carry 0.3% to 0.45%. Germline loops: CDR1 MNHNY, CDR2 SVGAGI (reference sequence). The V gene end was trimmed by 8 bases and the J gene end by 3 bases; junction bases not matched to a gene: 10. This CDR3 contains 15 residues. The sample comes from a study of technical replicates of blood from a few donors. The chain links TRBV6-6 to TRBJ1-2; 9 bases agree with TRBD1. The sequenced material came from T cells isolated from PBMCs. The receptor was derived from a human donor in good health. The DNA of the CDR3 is TGTGCCAGCCGAGCGGGACAGGGAGGTCACTATGGCTACACCTTC. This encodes CASRAGQGGHYGYTF.